This T cell receptor beta chain is drawn from a study of shared clonotypes between healthy human individuals. Study summary: Every donor yielded three CD4 naive, three CD4 memory, two CD8 naive and one CD8 memory plate. Study findings and constraints: The authors expected sequencing depth to affect clonotype sharing among donors.

A split of CD4+ cells into CD45RA+ naive and CD45RA-negative memory subsets was performed. Germline V gene data show CDR1 as KGHSH and CDR2 as LQKENI. V was clipped by 4 bases and J by 9 bases, with 22 bases between them. The CDR3 runs 16 residues. For this clone: Its antigen is as yet unknown.

Assay runs were performed at deep level. Repertoires were generated with immunoSEQ multiplex PCR, while TCRdb's copy carries only in-frame clones and drops some. The repertoire includes roughly 2.2 million clones, roughly 90% of them detected once, and around 0.4% sits in the top ten. The specimen was naive CD4+ T cells from PBMCs. Stated subset: CD45RA+ positively selected. V usage is TRBV18 and J usage is TRBJ1-5; possibly TRBD1 for D (5 bases). The sequence was collected from a man between 18 and 35 years old in good health. Some clones in this sample may be carry-over from other donors' samples. The CDR3, as DNA: TGTGCCAGCTCACACGCCCTCCAGGGTAACGGGGCGCCCCAGCATTTT. It encodes CASSHALQGNGAPQHF.